This T cell receptor beta chain came from a study of OX40 agonist ivuxolimab in advanced cancers. Looking at the study overall: Ivuxolimab was an agonistic, fully human IgG2 monoclonal antibody directed against OX40 (CD134), a costimulatory receptor. Partial responses occurred in three dose-escalation patients, of whom one had hepatocellular carcinoma and two had cutaneous melanoma. A male proportion of around 80% and a mean age of approximately 58 years, ranging from 23 to 79, were recorded for the dose-escalation cohort. The paper reports the monotherapy dose-escalation portion (N of about 56 patients) of the phase I ivuxolimab trial. The purpose of peripheral TCRbeta sequencing was to test whether ivuxolimab changed TCR sequence diversity and led to clonal T-cell expansion. Among the roughly 52 dose-escalation patients, some 20 had hepatocellular carcinoma, 15 or so melanoma, 9 renal cell carcinoma and 9 head and neck cancer. Patients were allowed to have had prior anti-PD-1, anti-PD-L1 or anti-CTLA-4 therapy, and roughly 40% of the dose-escalation patients had been treated with checkpoint inhibitors. Intravenous ivuxolimab was administered to patients every 2 weeks at six dose levels: 0.01, 0.1, 0.3, 1.5, 3 and 10 mg/kg.

According to the germline V gene, CDR1 reads SGHNT and CDR2 reads YENEEA. V lost 4 bases and J lost 6 bases; the stretch between them is 9 bases long. The CDR3 covers 13 residues, taking in both the cysteine and the phenylalanine. Of the read, only the CDR3 DNA is kept; its 39 bases are in frame from base 1. To sequence the TCRbeta CDR3 region, genomic DNA was isolated from the sorted cells. TCRbeta CDR3 regions were sequenced using the immunoSEQ Assay. The table was pulled from immuneACCESS by TCRdb, which kept in-frame rearrangements only. Such tables lose some clones; where checked, under half of the loss comes from unresolved V genes, and the rest has no known cause. Recorded for this sample are roughly 70,000 clones; about 88% of them occurred a single time. The top ten hold approximately 4% of the sample. This clone turned up a few times. The antigen it recognizes is unknown. The sample holds no much larger clone one base away, and base qualities are not on file.

Broad study findings and their caveats: At doses from 0.1 to 3.0 mg/kg, clonal expansion was seen in both CD4+ and CD8+ blood T cells between baseline and week 6. Antigen specificity was not determined for the clonally expanded peripheral T cells. Low levels of normalized T-cell clonal expansion were also seen in some patients who did not respond. After ivuxolimab, expanded clones were on average more numerous among CD8+ T cells than among CD4+ T cells. In the 0.1-3.0 mg/kg groups, partial responders had among the lowest normalized peripheral clonal expansion, particularly in CD8+ T cells.

Patients with autoimmune disease history or receiving systemic immunosuppression were excluded from the trial. Peripheral blood for TCR sequencing was collected from all dose cohorts at baseline, on cycle 4 day 1, and on cycle 7 day 1. Samples came from an open-label, multicenter, first-in-human phase I dose-escalation trial of ivuxolimab. Adults with locally advanced or metastatic melanoma, renal cell, hepatocellular, or head and neck squamous cell carcinoma were enrolled in the trial. Before TCR sequencing, CD4+ and CD8+ T cells were separately sorted from peripheral blood. The clonotype originates from an adult with an advanced solid tumor such as melanoma, head and neck, liver or kidney cancer. Sequenced here: CD4+ or CD8+ T cells sorted from blood, sampled in a trial of the OX40 agonist ivuxolimab. The rearranged chain carries TRBV11-3 and TRBJ2-2, with the D assignment possibly TRBD1 or TRBD2, given 5 matching bases for each. The bases are TGTGCCAGCAGCTCCAGGGAGTCCGGGGAGCTGTTTTTT. Its translation is CASSSRESGELFF.